This T cell receptor (beta chain) was retrieved from a study of blood T cells in healthy people across ages. On the study more broadly: With template switching, about one barcoded beta molecule was captured per two T cells.

Notes on this clonotype: The antigen is unknown. One end of the junction is discordant with germline, which a read error may explain.

This CDR3 region has 14 residues. It was with a sample-barcoded 5' primer and a J-beta primer mix that a second PCR of about 6 to 12 cycles was run. A minimum of 2.5 million CDR3-containing paired-end reads was obtained for each sample. Each CDR3 protein gets one entry after TCRdb re-called the 5' RACE reads with MiXCR. Counted here are more than 900,000 distinct CDR3 sequences, about 28% occurring once; the ten biggest clones make up roughly 10%. Study-wide findings and caveats: Age brought a roughly linear fall in TCR beta diversity measured per million T cells.

The sample also formed part of further work on T cells of mothers and their children. That source adds: Maternal samples each gave over 8.5 million TCR beta CDR3 reads, and child samples around 3.2 million each.

The source material was blood. The source of this sequence is a woman aged 40-49 years in good health. The chain joins TRBV12-3 or TRBV12-4 to TRBJ1-5; no firm D call. The CDR3 DNA reads as TGTACCAGCAGTTCCGGCACGATCAATCAGCCCCAGCATTTT. This sequence encodes CTSSSGTINQPQHF.